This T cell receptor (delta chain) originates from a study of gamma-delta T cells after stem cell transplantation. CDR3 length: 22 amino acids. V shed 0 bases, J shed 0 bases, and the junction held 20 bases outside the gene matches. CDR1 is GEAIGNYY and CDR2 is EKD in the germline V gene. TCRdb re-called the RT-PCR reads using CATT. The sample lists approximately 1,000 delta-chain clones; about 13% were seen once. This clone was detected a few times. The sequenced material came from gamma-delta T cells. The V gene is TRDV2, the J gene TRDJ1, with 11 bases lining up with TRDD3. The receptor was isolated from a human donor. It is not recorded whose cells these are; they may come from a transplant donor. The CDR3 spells CACDTVRGSDWGIATDTDKLIF. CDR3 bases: TGTGCCTGTGACACCGTTAGGGGTAGTGACTGGGGGATAGCCACGGACACCGATAAACTCATCTTT.